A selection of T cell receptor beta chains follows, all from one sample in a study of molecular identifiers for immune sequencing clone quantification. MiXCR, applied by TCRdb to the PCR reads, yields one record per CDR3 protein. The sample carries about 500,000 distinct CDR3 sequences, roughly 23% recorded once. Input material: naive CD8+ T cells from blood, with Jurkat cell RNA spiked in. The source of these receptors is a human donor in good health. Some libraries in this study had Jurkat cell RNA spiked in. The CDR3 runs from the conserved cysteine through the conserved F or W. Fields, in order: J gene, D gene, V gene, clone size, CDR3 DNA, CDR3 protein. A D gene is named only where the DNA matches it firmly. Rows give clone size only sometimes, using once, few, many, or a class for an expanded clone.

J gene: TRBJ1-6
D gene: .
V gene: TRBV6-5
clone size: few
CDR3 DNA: TGTGCCAGCAGTTACGGGGCCGGACCCCTCCACTTT
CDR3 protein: CASSYGAGPLHF

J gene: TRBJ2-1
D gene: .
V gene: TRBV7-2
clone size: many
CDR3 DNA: TGTGCCAGCAGCTTATCGCCCTACAATGAGCAGTTCTTC
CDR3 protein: CASSLSPYNEQFF

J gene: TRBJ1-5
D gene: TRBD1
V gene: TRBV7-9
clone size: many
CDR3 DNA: TGTGCCAGCACCCAAACCGGGACAGGGAACCAGCCCCAGCATTTT
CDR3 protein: CASTQTGTGNQPQHF

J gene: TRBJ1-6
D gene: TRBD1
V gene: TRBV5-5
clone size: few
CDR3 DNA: TGTGCCAGCAGCTCCACGGGACAGGTCAGCTCCTATAATTCACCCCTCCACTTT
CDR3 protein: CASSSTGQVSSYNSPLHF

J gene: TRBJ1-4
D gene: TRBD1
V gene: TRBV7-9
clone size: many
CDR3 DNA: TGTGCCAGCAGCCCCGGGACAGCAACTAATGAAAAACTGTTTTTT
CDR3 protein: CASSPGTATNEKLFF

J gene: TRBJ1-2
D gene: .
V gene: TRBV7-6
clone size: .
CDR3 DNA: TGTGCCAGCAGCCCTGGGGAGGTCGCTAACTATGGCTACACCTTC
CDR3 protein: CASSPGEVANYGYTF

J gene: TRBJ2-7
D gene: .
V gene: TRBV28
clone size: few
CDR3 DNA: TGTGCCAGCAGTTTTAGGGGTACGGGGCGCCGTGGCGAGCAGTACTTC
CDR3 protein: CASSFRGTGRRGEQYF

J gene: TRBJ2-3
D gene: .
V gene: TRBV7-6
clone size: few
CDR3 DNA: TGTGCCAGCAGCTGGACAGAGCAAGGATTTACAGATACGCAGTATTTT
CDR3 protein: CASSWTEQGFTDTQYF

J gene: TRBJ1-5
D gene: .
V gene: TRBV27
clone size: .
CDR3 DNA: TGTGCCAGCAGTTTATCGTCAGGCTGGCTTCAGCCCCAGCATTTT
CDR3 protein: CASSLSSGWLQPQHF

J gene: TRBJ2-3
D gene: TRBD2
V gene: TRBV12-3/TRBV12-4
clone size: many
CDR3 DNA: TGTGCCAGCAGTTCAAATAACCTCGAAATAGCGGGAGGATGGAAAGATACGCAGTATTTT
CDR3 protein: CASSSNNLEIAGGWKDTQYF

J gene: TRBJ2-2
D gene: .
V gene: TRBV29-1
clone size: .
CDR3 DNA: TGCAGCGTTGGAGGGGGAAACACCGGGGAGCTGTTTTTT
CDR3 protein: CSVGGGNTGELFF

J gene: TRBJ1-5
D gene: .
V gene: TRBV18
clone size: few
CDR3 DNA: TGTGCCAGCTCACCGGGCCGGGGGGACAATCAGCCCCAGCATTTT
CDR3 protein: CASSPGRGDNQPQHF

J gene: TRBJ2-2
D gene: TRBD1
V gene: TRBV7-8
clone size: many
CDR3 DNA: TGTGCCAGCAGCCCGGGGACAGGGGACCTCGGGGAGCTGTTTTTT
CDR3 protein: CASSPGTGDLGELFF

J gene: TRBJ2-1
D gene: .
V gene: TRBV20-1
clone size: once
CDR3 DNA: TGCAGTGCTAGAGAGGTTATTCCGGGATTAAGGGATGGGCAGTTCTTC
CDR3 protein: CSAREVIPGLRDGQFF

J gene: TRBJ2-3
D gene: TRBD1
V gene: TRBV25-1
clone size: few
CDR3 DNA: TGTGCCAGCAGTGAATGGCCACAGGGGGCTATAGCAGATACGCAGTATTTT
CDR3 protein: CASSEWPQGAIADTQYF

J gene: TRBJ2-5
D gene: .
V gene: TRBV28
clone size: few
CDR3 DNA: TGTGCCAGCAGTTTATGGGAGGGGTTCCGGGAGACCCAGTACTTC
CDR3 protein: CASSLWEGFRETQYF

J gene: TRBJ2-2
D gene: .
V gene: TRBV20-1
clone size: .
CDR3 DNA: TGCAGTGCTACCCCCTCCACCGGGGAGCTGTTTTTT
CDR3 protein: CSATPSTGELFF

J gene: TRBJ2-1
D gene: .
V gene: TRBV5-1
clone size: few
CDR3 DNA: TGCGCCAGCAGCCCGGGACAGAGGACTAGTATCAATGAGCAGTTCTTC
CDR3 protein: CASSPGQRTSINEQFF

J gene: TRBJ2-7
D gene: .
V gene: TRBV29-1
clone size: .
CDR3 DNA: TGCAGCGTTGTGTCCCAGCACTCCTACGAGCAGTACTTC
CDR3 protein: CSVVSQHSYEQYF

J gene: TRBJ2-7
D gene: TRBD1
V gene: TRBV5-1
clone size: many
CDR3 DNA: TGCGCCAGCAGCTTATCCGGGACAGGGGAATCGGGTCTATCCTACGAGCAGTACTTC
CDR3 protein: CASSLSGTGESGLSYEQYF

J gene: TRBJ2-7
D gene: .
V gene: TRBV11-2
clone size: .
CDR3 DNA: TGTGCCAGCAGCTTAGATGGGCAGGGCTACTACGAGCAGTACTTC
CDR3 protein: CASSLDGQGYYEQYF

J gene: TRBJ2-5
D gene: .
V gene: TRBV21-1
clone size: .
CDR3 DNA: TGTGCCAGCAGCAAAGACAGGGGCGGAGAAGAGACCCAGTACTTC
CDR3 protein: CASSKDRGGEETQYF

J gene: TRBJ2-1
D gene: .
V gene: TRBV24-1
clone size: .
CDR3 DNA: TGTGCCACCAGTGAGGAGGCAGGGGTCGGTGAGCAGTTCTTC
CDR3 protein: CATSEEAGVGEQFF

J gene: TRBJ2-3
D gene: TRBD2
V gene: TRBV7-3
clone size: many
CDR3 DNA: TGTGCCAGCAGCGTCGGACTAGCGGGAGGAGTGGGTGATACGCAGTATTTT
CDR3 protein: CASSVGLAGGVGDTQYF

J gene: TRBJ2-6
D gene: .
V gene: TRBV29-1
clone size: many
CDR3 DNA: TGCAGCGTTGAAGATGATGAGGTTTCTGGGGCCAACGTCCTGACTTTC
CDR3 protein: CSVEDDEVSGANVLTF

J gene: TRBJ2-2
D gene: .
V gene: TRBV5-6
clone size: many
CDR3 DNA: TGTGCCAGCAGCTTGGAGGTCAGGCCGAACACCGGGGAGCTGTTTTTT
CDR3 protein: CASSLEVRPNTGELFF

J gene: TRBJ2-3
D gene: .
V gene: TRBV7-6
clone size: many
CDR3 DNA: TGTGCCAGCGGTGGGACTCCCCGAGCGCAGTATTTT
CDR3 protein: CASGGTPRAQYF

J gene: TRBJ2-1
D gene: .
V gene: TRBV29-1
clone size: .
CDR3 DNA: TGCAGCGTTGAGGGGGAGAGCTCCTACAATGAGCAGTTCTTC
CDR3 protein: CSVEGESSYNEQFF

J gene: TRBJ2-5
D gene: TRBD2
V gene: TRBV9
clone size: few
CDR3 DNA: TGTGCCAGCAGCGGTAGGGTCGGTAGCGGGGGGAAAGAGACCCAGTACTTC
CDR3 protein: CASSGRVGSGGKETQYF